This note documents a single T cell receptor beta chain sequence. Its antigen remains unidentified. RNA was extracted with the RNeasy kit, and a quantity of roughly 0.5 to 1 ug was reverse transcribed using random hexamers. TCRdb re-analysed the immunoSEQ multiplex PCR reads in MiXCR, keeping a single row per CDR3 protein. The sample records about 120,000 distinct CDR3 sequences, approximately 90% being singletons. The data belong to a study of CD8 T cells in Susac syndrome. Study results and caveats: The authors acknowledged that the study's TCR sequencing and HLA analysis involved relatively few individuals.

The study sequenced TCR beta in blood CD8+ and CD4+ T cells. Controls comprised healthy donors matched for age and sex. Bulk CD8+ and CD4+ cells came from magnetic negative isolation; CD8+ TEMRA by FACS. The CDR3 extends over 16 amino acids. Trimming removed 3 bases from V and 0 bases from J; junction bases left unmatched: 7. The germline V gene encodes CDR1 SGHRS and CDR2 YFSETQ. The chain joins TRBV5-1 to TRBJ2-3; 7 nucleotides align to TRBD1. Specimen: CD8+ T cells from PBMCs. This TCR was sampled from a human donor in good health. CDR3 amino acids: CASSWTGGRSTDTQYF. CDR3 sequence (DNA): TGCGCCAGCAGCTGGACAGGCGGGCGTAGCACAGATACGCAGTATTTT.